This T cell receptor (beta chain) was recovered during a study of cytomegalovirus exposure and HLA in healthy donors. The wider study: Later, an analysis reported that the 95 to 150 validation repertoires had used the same platform as the 550 to 750 first-cohort repertoires.

Germline CDR1 reads SNHLY; CDR2 reads FYNNEI. The CDR3 totals 14 residues. V trimming: 10 bases; J trimming: 1 base; junction bases outside the gene matches: 9. This table comes from immunoSEQ multiplex PCR, and its TCRdb copy is limited to in-frame clones, with some not included. There are about 180,000 clones in the sample; around 84% occur only once, and roughly 15% lies in the top ten. Source material: PBMCs. The V call is TRBV2, the J call TRBJ1-1; 7 bases are a match to TRBD1. This TCR came from a man aged 18-30 years in good health and CMV-seropositive. The CDR3 is CAIRQGSSNTEAFF. The CDR3 DNA reads TGTGCCATCCGACAGGGCTCCTCGAACACTGAAGCTTTCTTT.